The clone carrying this T cell receptor beta chain was observed a handful of times. The V and J ends lost 7 bases and 4 bases, in that order; junction bases with no gene match: 7. Germline loops: CDR1 SNHLY, CDR2 FYNNEI. The CDR3 runs to 14 residues. This specimen comes from a study of control samples from healthy donors and cancer patients. TCRdb's table, derived via immunoSEQ multiplex PCR, lists solely in-frame clones and lacks some. The table includes approximately 81,000 clones, around 94% detected once. Sequenced input: blood. J is TRBJ2-5 and V is TRBV2, with 9 bases fitting TRBD1. This TCR was sampled from a woman aged 18-29 years in good health. The CDR3 protein is CASIDYRGLETQYF. The DNA of the CDR3 is TGTGCCAGCATTGACTACAGGGGGCTAGAGACCCAGTACTTC.